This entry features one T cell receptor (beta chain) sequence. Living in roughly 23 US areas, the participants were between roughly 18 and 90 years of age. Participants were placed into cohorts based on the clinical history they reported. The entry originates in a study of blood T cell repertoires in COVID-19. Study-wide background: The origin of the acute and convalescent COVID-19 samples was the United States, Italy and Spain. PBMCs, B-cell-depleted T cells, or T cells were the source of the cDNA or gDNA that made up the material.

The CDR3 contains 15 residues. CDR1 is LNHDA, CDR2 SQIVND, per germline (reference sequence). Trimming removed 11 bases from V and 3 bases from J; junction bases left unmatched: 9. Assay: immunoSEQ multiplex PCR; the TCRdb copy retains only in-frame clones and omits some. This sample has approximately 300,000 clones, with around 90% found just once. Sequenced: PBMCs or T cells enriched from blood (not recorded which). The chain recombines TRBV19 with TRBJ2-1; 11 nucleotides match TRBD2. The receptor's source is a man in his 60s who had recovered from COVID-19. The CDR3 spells CALALAGGLYNEQFF. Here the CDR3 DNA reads TGTGCCTTAGCCCTAGCGGGAGGCCTCTACAATGAGCAGTTCTTC.